This TCR beta chain was identified during a study of blood T cell repertoires in COVID-19. Turning to the study itself: Spain, Italy and the United States supplied samples that represented acute and convalescent COVID-19. In each case, the material was cDNA or gDNA derived from T cells, B-cell-depleted T cells, or PBMCs.

V lost 2 bases to trimming and J lost 0 bases, with 11 bases between them. CDR1 MNHEY and CDR2 SVGEGT come from the germline V gene. There are 15 residues in the CDR3. The table came from immunoSEQ multiplex PCR; TCRdb's copy has only in-frame clones and leaves some out. The sample shows approximately 210,000 clones, roughly 90% of them seen only once. Individuals aged about 18 to 100 years were recruited from fewer than 25 US areas. Recovered participants had two consecutive negative NP/OP PCR tests, healthcare professional clearance, or symptom resolution. Material: PBMCs or T cells enriched from blood (not recorded which). The chain employs TRBV6-2 or TRBV6-3 and TRBJ2-7; no firm D call. This clonotype was obtained from a woman aged 18-30 years who had recovered from COVID-19. The CDR3: CASSYLSSPSYEQYF. The CDR3 DNA reads TGTGCCAGCAGTTACCTGTCTAGTCCCTCCTACGAGCAGTACTTC.